Listed here is a single T cell receptor beta chain. The CDR3 is made up of 11 amino acids. The trim removed 8 bases at V and 11 bases at J, leaving 8 bases unmatched. Per germline, CDR1 SEHNR and CDR2 FQNEAQ (reference sequence). Amplification targeted TCR beta CDR3 regions from RNA transcripts. When the TCR CDR3 underwent first-round RT-PCR, the HTBI primer set was used. TCRdb fed the multiplex PCR reads into MiXCR, producing one record per CDR3 protein. Of hundreds of thousands of distinct CDR3 sequences listed, around a fifth are singletons. The study based diagnoses on clinical symptoms, serum thyroxine and TRAb, thyroid ultrasound and orbital computed tomography. This sample stems from a study of T cells in Graves' hyperthyroidism and ophthalmopathy.

This TCR came from an older woman with Graves' ophthalmopathy. This rearrangement joins TRBV7-9 to TRBJ1-1; 7 nucleotides align to TRBD1. What was sequenced was blood. The CDR3 DNA reads TGTGCCAGCGATATTACAGGGGATGCTTTCTTT. Residues: CASDITGDAFF.